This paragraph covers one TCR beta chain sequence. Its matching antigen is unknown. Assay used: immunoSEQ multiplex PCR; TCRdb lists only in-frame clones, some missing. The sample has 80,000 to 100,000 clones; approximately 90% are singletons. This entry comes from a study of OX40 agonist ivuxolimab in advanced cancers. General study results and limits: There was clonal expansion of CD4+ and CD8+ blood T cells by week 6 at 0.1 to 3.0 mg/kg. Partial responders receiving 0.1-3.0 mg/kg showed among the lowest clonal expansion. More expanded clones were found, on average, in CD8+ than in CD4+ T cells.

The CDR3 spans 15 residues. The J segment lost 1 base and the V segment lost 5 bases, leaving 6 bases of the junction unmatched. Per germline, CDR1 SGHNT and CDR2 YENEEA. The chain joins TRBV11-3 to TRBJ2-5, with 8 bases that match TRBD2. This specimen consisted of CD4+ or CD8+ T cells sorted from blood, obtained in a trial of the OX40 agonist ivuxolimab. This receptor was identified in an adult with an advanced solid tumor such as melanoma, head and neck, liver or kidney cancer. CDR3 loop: CASSPGLVGQETQYF. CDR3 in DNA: TGTGCCAGCAGCCCGGGACTAGTGGGCCAAGAGACCCAGTACTTC.